One sample yielded the 24 T cell receptor beta chains listed below, sequenced in a study of T cells in Graves' hyperthyroidism and ophthalmopathy. Amplification of TCR beta CDR3 regions used RNA as the template. The HTBI primer set drove a first-round RT-PCR of the TCR CDR3. Via MiXCR, TCRdb re-called the multiplex PCR reads, giving one row per CDR3 protein. In the table there are nearly 110,000 distinct CDR3 sequences, approximately 15% of which are singletons. Sequenced material: blood. These receptors were taken from a woman aged 50 to 60 with Graves' hyperthyroidism.

This clonotype appeared a few times. The chain recombines TRBV27 with TRBJ2-3, with D unresolved. The CDR3 sequence is 13 residues long. From germline, CDR1 is MNHEY and CDR2 SMNVEV (reference sequence). Trimming pared 5 bases from V and 3 bases from J, leaving 9 bases between. The CDR3 coding sequence is TGTGCCAGCAGTCCCGGGTGGACAGATACGCAGTATTTT. This translates into CASSPGWTDTQYF.

This clonotype came up many times. The chain has TRBV10-3 and TRBJ1-3; D not resolved. CDR1 is ENHRY, CDR2 SYGVKD, per germline. Trimming pared 3 bases from V and 4 bases from J, leaving 4 bases between. CDR3 length: 12 residues. CDR3 sequence reads: CAISEPGNTIYF. For the CDR3, the DNA is TGTGCCATCAGTGAACCGGGAAACACCATATATTTT.

This clonotype was seen many times. The V gene is TRBV6-1, the J gene TRBJ2-5, with TRBD1 matching 10 bases. The CDR3 has 16 residues. The germline gives CDR1 MNHNS, CDR2 SASEGT. J gave up 2 bases and V 5 bases, and 8 bases lay outside the gene matches. The CDR3, as DNA: TGTGCCAGCAGTCCTTACCGGGACAGGGGTCAAGAGACCCAGTACTTC. This gives the protein CASSPYRDRGQETQYF.

This clonotype was seen at least ten times. This chain uses TRBV20-1 with TRBJ2-7; the D gene could be TRBD1 or TRBD2 (5 bases each). Trimming removed 2 bases at V and 2 bases at J, with 13 bases between. Germline CDR1 and CDR2: DFQATT and SNEGSKA (reference sequence). The CDR3 runs 14 residues. The CDR3 nucleotides read TGCAGTGCTAGATGGACGGAGGACACCTACGAGCAGTACTTC. As protein: CSARWTEDTYEQYF.

This clonotype was observed at least ten times. The chain uses TRBV28 and TRBJ2-2, with a possible D match to TRBD2 (5 bases). This CDR3 is 14 amino acids long. Germline V lookup: CDR1 MDHEN, CDR2 SYDVKM. The germline V and J ends were trimmed by 3 bases and 6 bases, with 11 bases remaining between them. CDR3 amino acids: CASSLRVGAGELFF. CDR3 in DNA: TGTGCCAGCAGTTTGAGGGTTGGCGCCGGGGAGCTGTTTTTT. The complete variable domain, with remaining parts taken from reference TRBV28 and TRBJ2-2, reads DVKVTQSSRYLVKRTGEKVFLECVQDMDHENMFWYRQDPGLGLRLIYFSYDVKMKEKGDIPEGYSVSREKKERFSLILESASTNQTSMYLCASSLRVGAGELFFGEGSRLTVL.

The chain recombines TRBV15 with TRBJ2-7; D is perhaps TRBD1 or TRBD2 (5 bases each). Trimming removed 5 bases from V and 5 bases from J, with 19 bases in between. The CDR3 extends over 15 amino acids. The V gene's germline CDR1 is LNHNV and CDR2 YYDKDF (reference sequence). The CDR3 bases are TGTGCCACCAGCGACGGTTCGAGGGGCCGAGACGAGCAGTACGTC. Translated, it gives CATSDGSRGRDEQYV.

The chain is built from TRBV5-1 and TRBJ2-3; no clear D. This CDR3 is built from 14 residues. Germline CDR1 is SGHRS and CDR2 is YFSETQ. With 0 bases removed from V and 2 bases from J, the gap between germline ends came to 7 bases. The CDR3 is CASSLARNTDTQYF. The CDR3 bases are TGCGCCAGCAGCTTGGCGCGAAACACAGATACGCAGTATTTT.

J is TRBJ2-1 and V is TRBV2, with TRBD2 identical over 10 bases. Germline V gene sequence: CDR1 SNHLY, CDR2 FYNNEI. The CDR3 extends over 16 amino acids. After removal of 6 bases from V and 5 bases from J, the junction contained 10 bases not matched to a gene. The chain's CDR3 is CASRARLAGIDNEQFF. The CDR3 nucleotides are TGTGCCAGCAGGGCCAGACTAGCGGGCATAGACAATGAGCAGTTCTTC.

The sample holds many counts of this clonotype. The chain carries TRBV2 and TRBJ1-4, with D hard to call. The CDR3 consists of 13 residues. The germline V gene encodes CDR1 SNHLY and CDR2 FYNNEI. The V and J ends lost 4 bases and 3 bases respectively, with 6 bases between them. Written as DNA, the CDR3 is TGTGCCAGCAGTGCATCTGCTAATGAAAAACTGTTTTTT. The encoded protein is CASSASANEKLFF.

This clonotype was counted at least ten times. This chain connects TRBV18 to TRBJ1-1; 12 positions agree with TRBD1. The ends lost 6 bases at V and 4 bases at J; junction bases unmatched: 9. Germline-derived CDR1 and CDR2 are KGHSH and LQKENI. The CDR3 sequence is 16 residues long. The CDR3 DNA reads as TGTGCCAGCTCGGGACAGGGGGCGGGTAGAGGCACTGAAGCTTTCTTT. Translation gives CASSGQGAGRGTEAFF.

There are a few counts of this clonotype. With a much larger clone just one base away, this may be a read error. This CDR3 fails to terminate in the conserved phenylalanine or tryptophan, so it likely reflects a read error. The V and J genes are TRBV28 and TRBJ1-1; D unresolved. The CDR3 spans 12 residues. Trimming shortened V by 8 bases and J by 1 base, and 8 bases separated the two germline ends. Germline V gene data show CDR1 as MDHEN and CDR2 as SYDVKM. CDR3 loop: CASASGNTEAFL. The CDR3 bases are TGTGCCAGCGCCTCGGGGAACACTGAAGCTTTCCTT.

This clonotype showed up many times. The V gene is TRBV19, the J gene TRBJ1-1; D ambiguous. This CDR3 is built from 16 residues. Looked up from germline, CDR1 is LNHDA and CDR2 is SQIVND (reference sequence). The ends were cut back, 4 bases at V and 0 bases at J, with 15 bases in the middle. CDR3 protein: CASSTSDLPLNTEAFF. CDR3 bases: TGTGCCAGTAGTACATCAGACCTACCCTTGAACACTGAAGCTTTCTTT.

This clonotype has ten or more counts. This chain connects TRBV19 to TRBJ1-1; possible D gene TRBD1, 6 bases. CDR3 length equals 12 residues. Per germline, CDR1 LNHDA and CDR2 SQIVND (reference sequence). Trimming took off 8 bases at V and 4 bases at J, with 11 bases between the two ends. The CDR3 region has the DNA TGTGCCAGTGAGACCAGGGGCACTGAAGCTTTCTTT. Encoded protein: CASETRGTEAFF.

This clonotype has just a few counts. The chain recombines TRBV5-1 with TRBJ1-1, with D tentatively TRBD1 (6 bases). Trimming took off 1 base at V and 1 base at J, with 11 bases between the two ends. This CDR3 has 15 amino acids. In germline, CDR1 is SGHRS, CDR2 YFSETQ. The CDR3 region has the DNA TGCGCCAGCAGCTTGAGTGGGGGCCCGAACACTGAAGCTTTCTTT. This codes for CASSLSGGPNTEAFF.

This clonotype was seen repeatedly, ten times or more. The chain joins TRBV28 to TRBJ2-1; possibly TRBD1 for D (6 bases). The V end lost 5 bases, the J end lost 8 bases, and 16 bases lay between the germline ends. The length of the CDR3 is 14 residues. Germline CDR1 reads MDHEN; CDR2 reads SYDVKM. CDR3: CASSQGGRFDEQFF. The CDR3 region has the DNA TGTGCCAGCAGTCAAGGGGGACGGTTTGATGAGCAGTTCTTC.

This clonotype was seen repeatedly, ten times or more. V is TRBV6-2 or TRBV6-3 and J is TRBJ2-4, with 13 bases aligning to TRBD2. The germline V gene has CDR1 MNHEY and CDR2 SVGEGT. The V segment lost 6 bases and the J segment 3 bases; nucleotides outside the gene matches: 11. The CDR3 has 18 amino acids. The CDR3 sequence: CASSQGLAGTDRKNIQYF. CDR3 coding DNA: TGTGCCAGCAGCCAGGGACTAGCGGGGACGGACCGCAAAAACATTCAGTACTTC.

The chain employs TRBV11-1 and TRBJ2-5; 8 nucleotides match TRBD1. This CDR3 contains 14 residues. V lost 4 bases to trimming and J lost 5 bases; unmatched junction nucleotides: 6. Germline CDR1 is SGHAT and CDR2 is FQDESV (reference sequence). The CDR3 sequence is CASSSRTGMETQYF. CDR3 coding DNA: TGTGCCAGCAGCTCAAGGACAGGGATGGAGACCCAGTACTTC. Looking up the rest from reference TRBV11-1 and TRBJ2-5 gives the full variable domain: EAEVAQSPRYKITEKSQAVAFWCDPISGHATLYWYRQILGQGPELLVQFQDESVVDDSQLPKDRFSAERLKGVDSTLKIQPAELGDSAMYLCASSSRTGMETQYFGPGTRLLVL.

This clonotype was seen at least ten times. The gene calls are TRBV27 and TRBJ1-2; 9 positions match TRBD1. The germline V gene encodes CDR1 MNHEY and CDR2 SMNVEV (reference sequence). V lost 4 bases and J lost 8; bases outside the gene matches: 5. This CDR3 comprises 13 residues. CDR3 sequence reads: CASSSGTGLGYTF. Written as DNA, the CDR3 is TGTGCCAGCAGTTCGGGGACAGGGTTGGGCTACACCTTC.

This clonotype was recorded at least ten times. The J gene is TRBJ2-3, the V gene TRBV2; D is unresolved. The CDR3 extends over 15 amino acids. V lost 1 base to trimming and J lost 2 bases, with 10 bases between them. CDR1 SNHLY and CDR2 FYNNEI come from the germline V gene. The CDR3 loop reads CASSEGTLYTDTQYF. DNA of the CDR3: TGTGCCAGCAGTGAAGGCACCTTATACACAGATACGCAGTATTTT.

In this sample, this clonotype turned up a few times. The CDR3 loop reads CAISAYTGSSHGYTF. CDR3 DNA: TGTGCCATCAGTGCCTATACAGGGAGCAGCCATGGCTACACCTTC. The gene calls are TRBV10-3 and TRBJ1-2; D might be TRBD1 (6 bases). The length of the CDR3 is 15 residues. The V gene lost 4 bases and the J gene lost 6 bases, with 18 bases spanning the gap. Germline V CDR1 and CDR2: ENHRY, SYGVKD.

This clonotype was counted many times. CDR3 protein: CSAGGLGREWTGELFF. CDR3 nucleotide sequence: TGCAGTGCTGGGGGCCTAGGGCGGGAGTGGACCGGGGAGCTGTTTTTT. The V and J genes are TRBV20-1 and TRBJ2-2; D might be TRBD2 (7 bases). CDR1 and CDR2 (germline): DFQATT, SNEGSKA (reference sequence). CDR3 length: 16 amino acids. Trimming stripped 5 bases from V and 5 bases from J, with 21 bases between.

Many counts were recorded for this clonotype. J is TRBJ2-1 and V is TRBV29-1, with TRBD2 matching 10 bases. Germline V lookup: CDR1 SQVTM, CDR2 ANQGSEA. V shed 6 bases and J 5 bases; nucleotides not matched to a gene: 7. The CDR3 runs to 14 residues. This CDR3 reads CSVKTSGADNEQFF. The CDR3 DNA reads TGCAGCGTGAAAACTAGCGGGGCGGACAATGAGCAGTTCTTC.

The table lists this clonotype with many counts. This chain connects TRBV18 to TRBJ1-3; a weak D match, TRBD1 (5 bases). The V gene lost 3 bases and the J gene lost 0 bases, with 15 bases spanning the gap. The CDR3 consists of 17 residues. CDR1 is KGHSH and CDR2 is LQKENI in the germline V gene. CDR3 sequence: CASSPPGRMSSGNTIYF. CDR3 coding DNA: TGTGCCAGCTCACCCCCGGGACGGATGAGCTCTGGAAACACCATATATTTT.

V gene TRBV5-4 combines with J gene TRBJ2-4, with 10 nucleotides matching TRBD2. Germline V gene data show CDR1 as SGHNT and CDR2 as YYREEE (reference sequence). V shed 5 bases, J shed 7 bases, and the junction held 12 bases outside the gene matches. The CDR3 has 16 residues. For the CDR3, the DNA is TGTGCCAGCAGACGGGGGTCTAGCGGGAGATGGAACATTCAGTACTTC. Residues: CASRRGSSGRWNIQYF.